This T cell receptor (beta chain) was sequenced for a study of Graves' ophthalmopathy and Graves' hyperthyroidism (dated by TCRdb to 2017 to 2018). General notes on the study: Peripheral blood was collected at initial diagnosis, prior to any treatment. In about 6 hyperthyroidism patients, T-cell repertoires of thyroid tissue and blood were compared. TCR beta repertoire signatures were used to distinguish Graves' ophthalmopathy from Graves' hyperthyroidism and to predict progression to ophthalmopathy. In total, over 130 blood samples were TCR-sequenced: 43 ophthalmopathy, roughly 80 hyperthyroidism and approximately 17 hyperthyroidism-to-ophthalmopathy patients. Once sampling was done, hyperthyroidism patients were given methimazole at a starting dose of 30 mg daily, while ophthalmopathy patients were given high-dose intravenous methylprednisolone. A discovery set of 100 patients (under 45 ophthalmopathy, under 65 stable hyperthyroidism) was enrolled to explore V-J signatures distinguishing ophthalmopathy from hyperthyroidism. For independent validation, a separate cohort was made up of around 18 hyperthyroidism patients plus 17 patients who later progressed from hyperthyroidism to ophthalmopathy.

General study outcomes and caveats: Among expanded thyroid clonotypes with frequency above 0.001, most also showed up in blood, which suggests that blood repertoires may reflect the thyroid immune response. In validation, the model predicted ophthalmopathy progression with more than 55% sensitivity and around 72% specificity; some 13 predicted patients were CT-confirmed with GO in a median of around 6 months. Sample size was not statistically predetermined, and group allocation was not concealed from the investigators. The 13-signature model separated ophthalmopathy from stable hyperthyroidism with around 90% sensitivity and around 81% specificity in cross-validation, and 80%/75% in the test set.

Ophthalmopathy patients had moderately to severely active disease, Clinical Activity Score of at least 3, NOSPECS grade of at least 4, and disease duration under 3 months. Patients were excluded if they had other autoimmune diseases, uncontrolled infections, pregnancy or lactation. Clinical symptoms, serum thyroxine, TRAb, thyroid ultrasound and orbital computed tomography were used for diagnosis. PBMCs were isolated from approximately 10 ml of fresh peripheral blood by Ficoll-Paque density gradient centrifugation. Total RNA was extracted using Trizol reagent, and RNA quality was checked on an Agilent 2100 Bioanalyzer. For repertoire sequencing, the TCR beta CDR3 regions were amplified from RNA transcripts. A first-round RT-PCR used HTBI primers with the Qiagen OneStep RT-PCR kit, followed by a second-round multiplex PCR, size selection and purification. Sequencing of the libraries was carried out on an Illumina HiSeq2000 in paired-end mode with 100 bp reads. In the authors' own workflow: SOAPnuke was used to process the reads, removing any read that contained adapters or uncalled bases, had a mean Phred below 15, or lacked an exact match to the constant primer or identifier. COPE v1.2.5 was used to merge high-quality paired reads. Each unique nucleotide sequence was treated as a clonotype, and MiTCR v1.1 was used to align the clonotypes to the IMGT TRB V, D and J references. Only V-J combinations with frequency above 0.0001 were analysed, covering around 99% of repertoires. For each V-J combination, a TCR clonal expansion and chaos score was defined as F50 clonal expansion divided by the chaos observed in the TCRdist matrix. Features were reduced by Welch's t-statistics and random forest to around 13 V-J combinations, which fed a naive Bayes classifier. Thyroid-blood repertoire similarity was quantified with the Morisita-Horn index. The public reads were reanalyzed by TCRdb: fastp trimming at Q25, MiXCR alignment, in-frame beta chains only. A single entry per CDR3 protein holds the most common genes and DNA from its merged rows. These V and J calls derive from TCRdb rather than the authors' analysis. Here the sample has roughly 220,000 distinct CDR3 sequences; around 45% occur a single time. The top ten clones comprise roughly half of the sample.

Notes on this clonotype: Its binding antigen is unknown. Per-base qualities were not stored, and no clone one base away is much larger.

The sample was peripheral blood. The sequence was obtained from an adult man with Graves' ophthalmopathy.

The nucleotide sequence is TGTGCCAGTAGTCCCGACGGGGCCAGACACGAGCAGTACTTC. Its amino acids are CASSPDGARHEQYF. The rearrangement combines TRBV19 with TRBJ2-7; the D gene may be TRBD1 or TRBD2, since each aligns over 5 bases. The V and J ends are trimmed by 5 bases and 5 bases, leaving 16 bases between them. The germline V gene (reference sequence) sets CDR1 to LNHDA and CDR2 to SQIVND. Counted from cysteine to phenylalanine, this CDR3 has 14 amino acids. Solely the CDR3 DNA is kept, with 42 bases framed from the first base.